The next 7 T cell receptor beta chains were all read from a single sample in a study of OX40 agonist ivuxolimab in advanced cancers. Sequencing was performed with immunoSEQ multiplex PCR; in TCRdb, only in-frame clones are kept and a portion is missing. Found here are tens of thousands of clones, 90% to 95% of them singletons; the top ten hold around 20%. The sample here was CD4+ or CD8+ T cells sorted from blood, taken in a trial of the OX40 agonist ivuxolimab. Receptors originate from an adult with an advanced solid tumor such as melanoma, head and neck, liver or kidney cancer.

The J gene is TRBJ1-4, the V gene TRBV6-5; no clear D. V lost 5 bases to trimming and J lost 5 bases, with 9 bases between them. Germline loops: CDR1 MNHEY, CDR2 SVGAGI. The CDR3 covers 13 residues. The CDR3 loop reads CASSPVQNEKLFF. The CDR3 nucleotides are TGTGCCAGCAGTCCGGTCCAGAATGAAAAACTGTTTTTT.

J is TRBJ1-2 and V is TRBV7-9, with 7 bases that match TRBD1. This CDR3 has 14 residues. The V and J ends lost 5 bases and 3 bases, in that order; junction bases with no gene match: 6. CDR1 and CDR2 (germline): SEHNR, FQNEAQ (reference sequence). The CDR3 here is CASSHPQGDYGYTF. In nucleotides, the CDR3 is TGTGCCAGCAGCCATCCCCAGGGGGACTATGGCTACACCTTC.

J is TRBJ1-5 and V is TRBV19; no reliable D call. The CDR3 has 13 residues. V was clipped by 5 bases and J by 5 bases, with 10 bases between them. Looked up from germline, CDR1 is LNHDA and CDR2 is SQIVND (reference sequence). CDR3 sequence reads: CASSFTKDQPQHF. The DNA of the CDR3 is TGTGCCAGTAGTTTCACCAAAGATCAGCCCCAGCATTTT.

The rearrangement links TRBV19 to TRBJ1-2; D is uncertain. Germline V CDR1 and CDR2: LNHDA, SQIVND (reference sequence). CDR3 length: 13 amino acids. Deletions cut 5 bases from V and 3 bases from J, with 10 bases between. The CDR3 sequence is CASSVSWDYGYTF. The CDR3 DNA follows: TGTGCCAGTAGTGTTAGTTGGGACTATGGCTACACCTTC.

The chain employs TRBV29-1 and TRBJ2-3; D gene ambiguous. V lost 6 bases to trimming and J lost 0 bases, with 4 bases between them. This CDR3 comprises 11 residues. Looked up from germline, CDR1 is SQVTM and CDR2 is ANQGSEA. The CDR3 DNA reads TGCAGCGTGGCGAGCACAGATACGCAGTATTTT. This gives the protein CSVASTDTQYF.

CDR3 sequence reads: CASSYSREQYF. The CDR3, as DNA: TGTGCCAGCAGTTACTCTCGCGAGCAGTACTTC. V is TRBV6-6 and J is TRBJ2-7; no clear D. CDR3 length: 11 residues. With 0 bases removed from V and 6 bases from J, the gap between germline ends came to 3 bases. CDR1 and CDR2 (germline): MNHNY, SVGAGI (reference sequence).

V is TRBV27 and J is TRBJ2-3; TRBD1 matches 10 bases. The CDR3 spans 17 residues. V lost 7 bases and J lost 2; bases outside the gene matches: 12. Germline values: CDR1 MNHEY, CDR2 SMNVEV (reference sequence). The CDR3 DNA reads as TGTGCCAGCACCACTGGGCTCGGGACAGGGGACACAGATACGCAGTATTTT. Its translation: CASTTGLGTGDTDTQYF.